This T cell receptor beta chain was identified in a study of blood T cells in healthy people across ages. Whole-study findings and limits: Both naive CD4+ cell counts and diversity were greater in long-lived donors than in aged donors. Estimates of diversity drawn from one million T cells were considered underestimates.

The second PCR ran roughly 6 to 11 cycles with a sample-barcoded 5' primer and J-beta primers. TCRdb fed the 5' RACE reads into MiXCR, producing one record per CDR3 protein. The sample consists of 550,000 to 800,000 distinct CDR3 sequences, 21% of them appearing once. Of note for this clonotype: Its specificity is unknown.

Donors were healthy Caucasian individuals from Russia aged about 6 to 90. Looked up from germline, CDR1 is MGHDK and CDR2 is SYGVNS. The V gene lost 0 bases and the J gene lost 7 bases, with 9 bases spanning the gap. There are 14 residues in the CDR3. Material: blood. This rearrangement joins TRBV25-1 to TRBJ1-4; possibly TRBD1 for D (5 bases). This receptor was taken from a man in his 70s in good health. The CDR3 sequence is CASSEYSGVEKLFF. The CDR3 DNA follows: TGTGCCAGCAGTGAATATTCGGGGGTTGAAAAACTGTTTTTT.